This is a list of T cell receptor beta chains from one sample in a study of early T cells in non-severe SARS-CoV-2 infection. One entry per CDR3 protein, called by TCRdb with MiXCR from the 5' RACE reads. Among roughly 30,000 distinct CDR3 sequences listed, approximately 6.6% were seen once. Sequenced material: whole blood, taken at baseline. The receptors were gathered from an adult who was a healthcare worker with PCR-confirmed SARS-CoV-2 infection or an uninfected control (not recorded which). Both conserved end residues are trimmed from each CDR3.

V gene	J gene	CDR3 protein
TRBV10-3	TRBJ1-6	AISSGQGNNSPLH
TRBV30	TRBJ1-1	ARSDGNTEAF
TRBV11-2	TRBJ2-4	ASSRQAGAKNIQY
TRBV20-1	TRBJ2-1	SAGTSGSGDEQF
TRBV5-1	TRBJ1-2	ASSEGLDNYGYT
TRBV7-6	TRBJ1-1	ASSARAENTEAF
TRBV2	TRBJ1-1	ASEPTGGTEAF
TRBV18	TRBJ2-5	ASSLSPRQPLETQY
TRBV7-9	TRBJ2-3	ASSLAGLAGPTDTQY
TRBV2	TRBJ2-5	ASSVAGVSETQY
TRBV28	TRBJ2-5	AGSRTGPQETQY
TRBV6-2/TRBV6-3	TRBJ2-7	ASSYHPRDGEQY
TRBV7-2	TRBJ2-7	ASSTTGVEQY
TRBV6-5	TRBJ2-3	ASSLGPGRDTQY
TRBV3-1	TRBJ2-2	ASGYLAGGPGELF
TRBV7-9	TRBJ2-5	ASSLKAPSPGMETQY
TRBV2	TRBJ2-2	ASGAFHTGELF
TRBV3-1	TRBJ2-5	ASSPDRYQETQY
TRBV18	TRBJ1-2	ASSLDMNYGYT
TRBV18	TRBJ1-1	ASSPGQQNTEAF
TRBV7-9	TRBJ2-3	ASSLGVDTQY
TRBV3-1	TRBJ2-1	ASSQDLAGGGRNEQF
TRBV11-2	TRBJ2-5	ASSPMRLAGEETQY
TRBV4-2	TRBJ1-3	ASSQGRFGGVNTIY
TRBV13	TRBJ2-1	ASSLPSETSGYNEQF
TRBV5-4	TRBJ2-2	ASSEGKARNTGELF
TRBV11-2	TRBJ2-2	ASSLFSAPGELF
TRBV7-9	TRBJ1-1	ASSPWDRGHTEAF
TRBV6-6	TRBJ1-2	ASRKTGADGYT